This TCR beta chain appears in the sequencing data of a study of cytomegalovirus exposure and HLA in healthy donors. Study in general: Of 300 to 450 genotyped donors, about 81% clustered with self-reported Caucasian donors.

This clone was counted once. Antigen unknown. Primers: 60 Vbeta forward and 13 Jbeta reverse. This table comes from immunoSEQ multiplex PCR, and its TCRdb copy is limited to in-frame clones, with some not included. The sample holds approximately 120,000 clones, around 78% seen once. Study-wide results and limits: Earlier analysis yielded a pattern in which most TCR beta V segments were productive about 87% or about 30% of the time. In vitro testing confirmed a few CMV-associated chains as specific for CMV antigens. The availability of immune exposure information extended only to CMV serostatus.

This receptor was taken from a man between 18 and 29 years old in good health and CMV-seropositive. Sequenced input: PBMCs.

The CDR3 bases are TGTGCCAGCAGCGTGGACAGGGGGTATAGGACTGAAGCTTTCTTT. Residues: CASSVDRGYRTEAFF. The chain has TRBV5-4 and TRBJ1-1, with 10 bases fitting TRBD1. This CDR3 is built from 15 residues. Looked up from germline, CDR1 is SGHNT and CDR2 is YYREEE (reference sequence). Trimming cost V 4 bases and J 5 bases; bases outside gene matches: 8. Full variable domain (remainder filled in from reference TRBV5-4 and TRBJ1-1): ETGVTQSPTHLIKTRGQQVTLRCSSQSGHNTVSWYQQALGQGPQFIFQYYREEENGRGNFPPRFSGLQFPNYSSELNVNALELDDSALYLCASSVDRGYRTEAFFGQGTRLTVV.